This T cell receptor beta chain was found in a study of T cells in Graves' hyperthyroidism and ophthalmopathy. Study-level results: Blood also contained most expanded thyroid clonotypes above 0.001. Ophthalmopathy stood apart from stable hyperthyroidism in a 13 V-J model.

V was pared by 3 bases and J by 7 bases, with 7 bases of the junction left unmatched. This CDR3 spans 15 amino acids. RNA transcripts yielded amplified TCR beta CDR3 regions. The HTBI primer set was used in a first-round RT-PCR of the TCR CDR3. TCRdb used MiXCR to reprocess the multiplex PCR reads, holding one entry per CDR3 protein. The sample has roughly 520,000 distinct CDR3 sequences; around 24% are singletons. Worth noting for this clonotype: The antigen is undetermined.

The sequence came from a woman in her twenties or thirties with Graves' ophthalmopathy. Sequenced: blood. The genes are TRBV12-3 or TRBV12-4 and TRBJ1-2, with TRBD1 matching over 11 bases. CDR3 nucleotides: TGTGCCAGCAGTTTCAGGGACAGGGGGAAACGTGGCTACACCTTC. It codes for CASSFRDRGKRGYTF.